The sequence of this T cell receptor (beta chain) was determined in a study of blood T cell repertoires in COVID-19. The overall study: The study drew acute and convalescent COVID-19 samples from the United States, Italy and Spain.

This clone was seen more than once but under ten times. Authors' methods: Estimates of nucleated cell counts were drawn from the amplification of reference gene primers. The protocol was immunoSEQ multiplex PCR, while the TCRdb copy is restricted to in-frame clones and leaves out a portion. V, J and clone size were drawn from that table, and D and trimming were deduced from the DNA. The sample holds roughly 150,000 clones; about 90% are singletons and the top ten take approximately 6.5%. This CDR3 region has 14 residues. V was clipped by 3 bases and J by 3 bases; unmatched bases: 1. Germline V gene sequence: CDR1 SGHTA, CDR2 FQGNSA.

This receptor was obtained from a man at least 80 years old with acute or convalescent COVID-19. The sequenced material came from peripheral blood. This chain joins TRBV7-2 and TRBJ2-1, with 8 positions matching TRBD2. CDR3 DNA sequence: TGTGCCAGCAGCTTGGGACTAGTCTACAATGAGCAGTTCTTC. Encoded protein: CASSLGLVYNEQFF.